These 27 T cell receptor beta chains came from one sample sequenced in a study of cytomegalovirus exposure and HLA in healthy donors. The PCR used 60 Vbeta and 13 Jbeta primers. The protocol was immunoSEQ multiplex PCR, while the TCRdb copy is restricted to in-frame clones and leaves out a portion. This sample has 150,000 or so clones, with approximately 84% found just once. The sample was PBMCs. The origin of the receptors is a woman aged 18-29 years in good health and CMV-seronegative.

The V and J genes are TRBV5-1 and TRBJ1-3; D gene uncertain. Trimming took off 1 base at V and 0 bases at J, with 8 bases between the two ends. Germline assignment: CDR1 SGHRS and CDR2 YFSETQ. The CDR3 has 15 residues. The CDR3 region has the DNA TGCGCCAGCAGCTTGTCCGAGGCCTCTGGAAACACCATATATTTT. Encoded protein: CASSLSEASGNTIYF.

J is TRBJ2-5 and V is TRBV7-2; D is uncertain. The germline gives CDR1 SGHTA, CDR2 FQGNSA. The V end was cut by 0 bases, the J end by 5 bases, with 10 bases between. The CDR3 is 14 residues long. The CDR3 DNA reads TGTGCCAGCAGCTTAGCGCCTAGTCCCGAGACCCAGTACTTC. Its translation is CASSLAPSPETQYF.

This clone appeared a single time. A junction boundary mismatches the germline segment, possibly from a read error. The V gene is TRBV5-1, the J gene TRBJ2-7; the match to TRBD2 covers 8 bases. This CDR3 region has 14 residues. Germline CDR1 reads SGHRS; CDR2 reads YFSETQ. CDR3: CASTGLAGSSEQYF. DNA of the CDR3: TGCGCCAGCACCGGCCTAGCGGGTTCCTCCGAGCAGTACTTC.

CDR3 region: CATREASVGNEQFF. The CDR3 DNA follows: TGTGCCACCCGCGAGGCTAGCGTCGGGAATGAGCAGTTCTTC. This sequence joins TRBV11-2 and TRBJ2-1; D is perhaps TRBD2 (6 bases). The CDR3 loop spans 14 amino acids. Between the trimmed V and J ends, which lost 10 bases and 7 bases, there was a span of 20 bases. The germline V gene encodes CDR1 SGHAT and CDR2 FQNNGV.

This chain links TRBV4-1 with TRBJ1-3, with unresolved D. Trimming left V 1 base short and J 1 base short, with 14 bases between. The CDR3 extends over 17 amino acids. Germline V CDR1 and CDR2: MGHRA, YSYEKL. CDR3 protein: CASSQVPAVFSGNTIYF. The CDR3 DNA reads as TGCGCCAGCAGCCAAGTTCCTGCAGTTTTTTCTGGAAACACCATATATTTT.

The chain links TRBV6-5 to TRBJ2-2, with 7 bases aligning to TRBD1. In germline, CDR1 is MNHEY, CDR2 SVGAGI. Germline trimming cut 3 bases from V and 4 bases from J; bases unmatched to any gene: 5. The CDR3 runs to 15 residues. CDR3 residues: CASSYSDRVTGELFF. For the CDR3, the DNA is TGTGCCAGCAGTTATTCCGACAGGGTCACCGGGGAGCTGTTTTTT.

The chain recombines TRBV6-5 with TRBJ2-7; 9 positions match TRBD1. With 4 bases clipped from V and 2 bases from J, the junction kept 6 bases outside the gene matches. Germline V gives CDR1 MNHEY, CDR2 SVGAGI. The CDR3 consists of 15 residues. The CDR3 DNA follows: TGTGCCAGCAGTTCCCGGGACAGGGTCCCCTACGAGCAGTACTTC. As protein: CASSSRDRVPYEQYF.

The rearrangement joins TRBV28 to TRBJ2-5, with TRBD1 identical over 7 bases. Germline V gene lookup returns CDR1 MDHEN and CDR2 SYDVKM. The trim removed 5 bases at V and 0 bases at J, leaving 9 bases unmatched. The length of the CDR3 is 16 residues. The CDR3 DNA follows: TGTGCCAGCAGTACATTTCGGGACAGAGACCAAGAGACCCAGTACTTC. Residues: CASSTFRDRDQETQYF. Looking up the rest from reference TRBV28 and TRBJ2-5 gives the full variable domain: DVKVTQSSRYLVKRTGEKVFLECVQDMDHENMFWYRQDPGLGLRLIYFSYDVKMKEKGDIPEGYSVSREKKERFSLILESASTNQTSMYLCASSTFRDRDQETQYFGPGTRLLVL.

The gene calls are TRBV28 and TRBJ2-7; D unclear. The CDR3 runs to 14 residues. The germline V gene encodes CDR1 MDHEN and CDR2 SYDVKM. Deletions cut 5 bases from V and 3 bases from J, with 14 bases between. The CDR3 loop reads CASSPPGPNYEQYF. The CDR3 DNA follows: TGTGCCAGCAGTCCCCCAGGCCCAAACTACGAGCAGTACTTC.

Of note for this clone: A read error may account for a junction end that differs from germline. CDR3 DNA: TGTTCCAGCAGCAAAGGGGGACAGGGGGTTGGGGAAGCTTTCTTT. It specifies CSSSKGGQGVGEAFF. The gene calls are TRBV7-9 and TRBJ1-1; 11 positions agree with TRBD1. This CDR3 contains 15 residues. Per the germline V gene, CDR1 is SEHNR and CDR2 is FQNEAQ (reference sequence). The variable domain in full, with the rest retrieved from reference TRBV7-9 and TRBJ1-1, is DTGVSQNPRHKITKRGQNVTFRCDPISEHNRLYWYRQTLGQGPEFLTYFQNEAQLEKSRLLSDRFSAERPKGSFSTLEIQRTEQGDSAMYLCSSSKGGQGVGEAFFGQGTRLTVV.

As to this clone: The junction does not match germline at one end; this may be a read error. The chain is built from TRBV5-4 and TRBJ1-4; D ambiguous. CDR3 length: 12 residues. Per germline, CDR1 SGHNT and CDR2 YYREEE (reference sequence). DNA of the CDR3: TGCGCCAGCAGCCTTACACCAGGCCCGATGTTTTTT. As protein: CASSLTPGPMFF.

This sequence joins TRBV6-1 and TRBJ1-2, with 7 bases fitting TRBD1. V lost 1 base to trimming and J lost 4 bases; unmatched junction nucleotides: 6. This CDR3 spans 15 amino acids. Germline V gives CDR1 MNHNS, CDR2 SASEGT. CDR3 amino acids: CASSEDAGGTYGYTF. The CDR3 DNA follows: TGTGCCAGCAGTGAAGACGCAGGGGGGACCTATGGCTACACCTTC.

The V gene is TRBV7-2, the J gene TRBJ2-3; a possible D gene is TRBD2 (6 bases). CDR3 length equals 15 residues. Germline values: CDR1 SGHTA, CDR2 FQGNSA. Trimming cost V 5 bases and J 1 base, with 13 bases left between them. The CDR3 nucleotides read TGTGCCAGCAGCCTGACTAGTTCAGGCACAGATACGCAGTATTTT. Translation: CASSLTSSGTDTQYF. Full variable domain (outside the CDR3, taken from reference TRBV7-2 and TRBJ2-3): GAGVSQSPSNKVTEKGKDVELRCDPISGHTALYWYRQSLGQGLEFLIYFQGNSAPDKSGLPSDRFSAERTGGSVSTLTIQRTQQEDSAVYLCASSLTSSGTDTQYFGPGTRLTVL.

The rearrangement uses TRBV7-9 and TRBJ2-1; possibly TRBD2 for D (7 bases). Germline V gene lookup returns CDR1 SEHNR and CDR2 FQNEAQ (reference sequence). V was trimmed by 0 bases and J by 9 bases, leaving 9 bases between them. This CDR3 contains 13 residues. CDR3: CASSLAGGAEQFF. CDR3 sequence (DNA): TGTGCCAGCAGCTTAGCTGGGGGGGCTGAGCAGTTCTTC.

The chain carries TRBV5-8 and TRBJ2-7, with TRBD1 as a possible D gene (6 bases). Per germline, CDR1 SGHTS and CDR2 YDEGEE. The CDR3 totals 13 residues. The V end lost 4 bases, the J end lost 2 bases, and 10 bases lay between the germline ends. CDR3 nucleotide sequence: TGTGCCAGCAGCCCGGACAGCCCCTACGAGCAGTACTTC. It is translated as CASSPDSPYEQYF.

J is TRBJ1-1 and V is TRBV28; D remains unclear. CDR1 is MDHEN and CDR2 is SYDVKM in the germline V gene. The ends were cut back, 6 bases at V and 4 bases at J, with 15 bases in the middle. The CDR3 totals 14 residues. This CDR3 is CASSRPGARTEAFF. The CDR3, as DNA: TGTGCCAGCAGCCGGCCGGGTGCCCGCACTGAAGCTTTCTTT.

The chain carries TRBV7-2 and TRBJ2-5; TRBD1 agrees at 9 bases. Gene TRBJ2-7 matches the end of the DNA better, so the J call may be wrong. Germline V lookup: CDR1 SGHTA, CDR2 FQGNSA. The CDR3 has 17 amino acids. CDR3 loop: CASSPGTGPRVFYEQYF. The CDR3 DNA is TGTGCCAGCAGCCCCGGGACAGGGCCGCGCGTCTTTTACGAGCAGTACTTC.

The rearrangement links TRBV19 to TRBJ1-4; TRBD1 matches 9 bases. Germline assignment: CDR1 LNHDA and CDR2 SQIVND (reference sequence). The CDR3 sequence is 16 residues long. The J segment lost 2 bases and the V segment lost 7 bases, leaving 8 bases of the junction unmatched. CDR3 in amino acids: CASNPGQGFTNEKLFF. CDR3 coding DNA: TGTGCCAGTAACCCGGGACAGGGCTTCACTAATGAAAAACTGTTTTTT.

This clone has a handful of counts. The chain employs TRBV10-3 and TRBJ2-5; D possibly corresponds to TRBD1 (5 bases). The last part of the DNA fits TRBJ2-7 better; the J call may be wrong. This CDR3 has 13 residues. Germline V CDR1 and CDR2: ENHRY, SYGVKD. In nucleotides, the CDR3 is TGTGCCACCATGGGGCACAGTTTTTACGAGCAGTACTTC. This sequence encodes CATMGHSFYEQYF.

V gene TRBV5-1 combines with J gene TRBJ2-7, with 10 bases that match TRBD1. This CDR3 region has 15 residues. V gave up 4 bases and J gave up 5 bases; unmatched junction bases: 9. Germline V gene lookup returns CDR1 SGHRS and CDR2 YFSETQ. Here the CDR3 DNA reads TGCGCCAGCAGCCCCTCTGGGGACAGGGGCCACGAGCAGTACTTC. This gives the protein CASSPSGDRGHEQYF. The full variable domain, its missing parts supplied by reference TRBV5-1 and TRBJ2-7, is KAGVTQTPRYLIKTRGQQVTLSCSPISGHRSVSWYQQTPGQGLQFLFEYFSETQRNKGNFPGRFSGRQFSNSRSEMNVSTLELGDSALYLCASSPSGDRGHEQYFGPGTRLTVT.

V usage is TRBV7-2 and J usage is TRBJ1-4, with D perhaps matching TRBD1 (5 bases). Germline loops: CDR1 SGHTA, CDR2 FQGNSA. V was shortened by 5 bases and J by 4 bases, with 14 bases between the two germline ends. The CDR3 consists of 15 residues. The CDR3 nucleotides read TGTGCCAGCAGCCCCCCGCTGGGGGGTAATGAAAAACTGTTTTTT. Translated: CASSPPLGGNEKLFF.

CDR3 in amino acids: CASVTSGEDIQYF. CDR3 DNA: TGTGCCAGCGTAACTAGCGGGGAGGACATTCAGTACTTC. The rearrangement uses TRBV2 and TRBJ2-4; the match to TRBD2 covers 10 bases. This CDR3 region has 13 residues. Per germline, CDR1 SNHLY and CDR2 FYNNEI. The V and J ends lost 8 bases and 8 bases, in that order; junction bases with no gene match: 6. Together with reference TRBV2 and TRBJ2-4, the CDR3 gives the full variable domain: EPEVTQTPSHQVTQMGQEVILRCVPISNHLYFYWYRQILGQKVEFLVSFYNNEISEKSEIFDDQFSVERPDGSNFTLKIRSTKLEDSAMYFCASVTSGEDIQYFGAGTRLSVL.

The chain uses TRBV29-1 and TRBJ2-7; 8 bases align to TRBD2. V dropped 7 bases and J dropped 4; count of bases not matched to a gene: 9. Germline V lookup: CDR1 SQVTM, CDR2 ANQGSEA. CDR3 size: 13 residues. CDR3 DNA sequence: TGCAGCGCGGCACTCGGGGGGGTTTACGAGCAGTACTTC. As protein: CSAALGGVYEQYF.

This rearrangement joins TRBV9 to TRBJ2-7; TRBD1 is a possible D gene (6 bases). Trimming cost V 3 bases and J 2 bases, with 15 bases left between them. The CDR3 consists of 15 residues. CDR1 is SGDLS and CDR2 is YYNGEE in the germline V gene. The CDR3 DNA reads as TGTGCCAGCAGCGAGGGCGGACAGAAAACCTACGAGCAGTACTTC. Residues: CASSEGGQKTYEQYF.

The V gene is TRBV18, the J gene TRBJ1-4, with 9 bases fitting TRBD1. The V gene's germline CDR1 is KGHSH and CDR2 LQKENI. With V trimmed by 5 bases and J by 7 bases, 8 bases remained unmatched. This CDR3 is built from 15 residues. CDR3 bases: TGTGCCAGCTCAGAACCGGGACAGGGCTTTGAAAAACTGTTTTTT. It codes for CASSEPGQGFEKLFF.

V usage is TRBV5-4 and J usage is TRBJ2-3; D is possibly TRBD1 (5 bases). Trimming removed 4 bases at V and 0 bases at J, with 15 bases between. Germline CDR1 is SGHNT and CDR2 is YYREEE (reference sequence). The CDR3 has 16 residues. The CDR3 nucleotides read TGTGCCAGCAGCGTAAACCCGGACATGAGCACAGATACGCAGTATTTT. Protein product: CASSVNPDMSTDTQYF.

The V gene is TRBV19, the J gene TRBJ2-5; 9 bases align to TRBD1. Germline V CDR1 and CDR2: LNHDA, SQIVND (reference sequence). The CDR3 spans 17 residues. The trim removed 3 bases at V and 3 bases at J, leaving 11 bases unmatched. The CDR3 sequence: CASSIRPGQGGKETQYF. In nucleotides, the CDR3 is TGTGCCAGTAGTATTAGACCGGGACAGGGAGGGAAAGAGACCCAGTACTTC. Filled out from reference TRBV19 and TRBJ2-5, the complete variable domain reads DGGITQSPKYLFRKEGQNVTLSCEQNLNHDAMYWYRQDPGQGLRLIYYSQIVNDFQKGDIAEGYSVSREKKESFPLTVTSAQKNPTAFYLCASSIRPGQGGKETQYFGPGTRLLVL.